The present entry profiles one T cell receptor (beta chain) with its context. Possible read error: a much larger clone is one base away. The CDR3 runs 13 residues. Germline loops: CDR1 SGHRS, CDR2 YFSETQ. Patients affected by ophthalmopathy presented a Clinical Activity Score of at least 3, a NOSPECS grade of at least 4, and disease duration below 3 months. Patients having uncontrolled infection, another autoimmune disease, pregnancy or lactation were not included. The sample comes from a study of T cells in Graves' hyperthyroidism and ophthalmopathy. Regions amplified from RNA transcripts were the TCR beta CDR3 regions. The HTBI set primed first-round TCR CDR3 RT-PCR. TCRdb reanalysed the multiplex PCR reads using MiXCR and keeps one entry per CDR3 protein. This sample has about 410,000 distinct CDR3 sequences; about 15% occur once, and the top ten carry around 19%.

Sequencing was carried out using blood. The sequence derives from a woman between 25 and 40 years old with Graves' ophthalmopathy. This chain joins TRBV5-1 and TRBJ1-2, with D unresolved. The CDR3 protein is CVSSLGEDYGYTF. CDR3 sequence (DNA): TGCGTCAGCAGCTTAGGAGAAGACTATGGCTACACCTTC.